This TCR beta chain is drawn from a study of T cells expressing NK-cell markers. Study-level background: Sorted CD3+CD56+NKG2C+, CD3+CD56+NKG2C- and CD3+CD56-NKG2C+ T cells supplied TCR beta repertoires.

The CDR3 covers 15 residues. As concerns this clonotype: The antigen remains undetermined.

From the 5' RACE reads, TCRdb lists one entry per CDR3 protein and no DNA. The repertoire table contains 550,000 to 600,000 distinct CDR3 sequences. Findings and limits, study-wide: For six donors, the dominant NKG2C+ clonotypes made up about 1.0-8% of their CD8+ T cells.

The specimen was blood T cells: a sorted CD56 or NKG2C T cell subset, CD4+ or CD8+ T cells, or bulk PBMC T cells (not recorded which). V usage is TRBV12-3 or TRBV12-4 and J usage is TRBJ2-1. The sequence was obtained from a man aged 18 to 30 in good health. The CDR3 loop reads CASSFMPLVINEQFF.